A selection of T cell receptor beta chains follows, all from one sample in a study of beta chain features in type 1 diabetes. Sequenced by immunoSEQ multiplex PCR; TCRdb stores in-frame clones only, minus some. The data contain 430,000 or so clones, 11% of them singletons. Specimen: naive CD4+ T cells from blood. All receptors come from a woman under 30 in good health. The CDR3 runs from the conserved cysteine through the conserved F or W. The D gene is left open where the match is weak. Only part of the rows carry a size: once, few, many, or a class if the clone is expanded.

few TRBJ2-1 TRBD1 TRBV18 TGTGCCAGCGGATCCGGGACAGGGATCAATGAGCAGTTCTTC CASGSGTGINEQFF
- TRBJ2-7 - TRBV21-1 TGTGCCAGCTCCGGACCTTGCGAGCAGTACTTC CASSGPCEQYF
few TRBJ2-1 TRBD1 TRBV19 TGTGCCAGTAGTATAGCAGGGGGCAGTAGGGCCCATGAGCAGTTCTTC CASSIAGGSRAHEQFF
few TRBJ2-3 TRBD1 TRBV6-6 TGTGCCAGCAGGTCGGGACAGGGCACAGATACGCAGTATTTT CASRSGQGTDTQYF
- TRBJ1-2 - TRBV7-9 TGTGCCAGCAGTTCGAATCTAGCTAACTATGGCTACACCTTC CASSSNLANYGYTF
few TRBJ1-1 TRBD1 TRBV29-1 TGCAGCGTTGAGGACAGGGGCCAGCCTGAAGCTTTCTTT CSVEDRGQPEAFF
- TRBJ1-2 - TRBV9 TGTGCCAGCAGCGCCACCGGGATCAATGAGAGGGGCTACACCTTC CASSATGINERGYTF
- TRBJ2-1 - TRBV2 TGTGCCAGCAGTCAACGCTGGGCCTTCAATGAGCAGTTCTTC CASSQRWAFNEQFF
- TRBJ1-2 - TRBV30 TGTGCCTGGGGCCGTAGGTTGTATGGCTACACCTTC CAWGRRLYGYTF
few TRBJ2-1 TRBD2 TRBV2 TGTGCCAGCAGCCTTGGACTAGCGGGAGCCAATGAGCAGTTCTTC CASSLGLAGANEQFF
- TRBJ1-4 - TRBV29-1 TGCAGCGCACAAAAAATACTTAATGAAAAACTGTTTTTT CSAQKILNEKLFF
- TRBJ2-1 TRBD1 TRBV5-1 TGCGCCAGCAGTCCCATGACAGGGGGATGGGAGCAGTTCTTC CASSPMTGGWEQFF
- TRBJ2-5 - TRBV29-1 TGCAGCGTTGATGGAGGGAGCGAGACCCAGTACTTC CSVDGGSETQYF
- TRBJ1-6 - TRBV4-1 TGCGCCAGCAGCCAAGATAGGGGATTACCCCTCCACTTT CASSQDRGLPLHF
few TRBJ1-1 TRBD1 TRBV29-1 TGCAGCTTATCCGGGACAGGGGGCGCGTACACTGAAGCTTTCTTT CSLSGTGGAYTEAFF
- TRBJ2-7 TRBD1 TRBV29-1 TGCAGCATAGACAGGGGGACTGACGAGCAGTACTTC CSIDRGTDEQYF
few TRBJ2-3 - TRBV18 TGTGCCAGCTCATTCAACTGGCAGGGAGCTAGCACAGATACGCAGTATTTT CASSFNWQGASTDTQYF
few TRBJ1-5 - TRBV6-6 TGTGCCAGCAGAGTAGGTAATCAGCCCCAGCATTTT CASRVGNQPQHF
- TRBJ1-5 - TRBV23-1 TGCGCCAGCAGTCCTCCCCGGGCAGAAGTCAATCAGCCCCAGCATTTT CASSPPRAEVNQPQHF
few TRBJ1-3 - TRBV7-2 TGTGCCAGCAGCTTCACCTCAACAGGGCCAGGAAACACCATATATTTT CASSFTSTGPGNTIYF
- TRBJ1-1 - TRBV20-1 TGCAGTGCCAGGGGGAACACTGAAGCTTTCTTT CSARGNTEAFF
- TRBJ2-4 TRBD1 TRBV25-1 TGTGCCAGCAGTGAATCTGGCAGGGGGCAAGTCAAAAACATTCAGTACTTC CASSESGRGQVKNIQYF
few TRBJ1-2 TRBD1 TRBV5-6 TGTGCCAGCAGCTTGGTTAGACAGGGTGGCTACACCTTC CASSLVRQGGYTF
- TRBJ2-4 - TRBV19 TGTGCCAGTAGTATTCAGGGGGGACTAGCCAAAAACATTCAGTACTTC CASSIQGGLAKNIQYF
few TRBJ1-2 - TRBV7-2 TGTGCCAGCAGCGTCGGGACTAACTATGGCTACACCTTC CASSVGTNYGYTF
- TRBJ2-7 - TRBV4-3 TGCGCCAGCAGCCATCTGCGGGCCTACGAGCAGTACTTC CASSHLRAYEQYF
few TRBJ2-4 - TRBV9 TGTGCCAGCAGCGTAGGACTAGGGCTAGCCAAAAACATTCAGTACTTC CASSVGLGLAKNIQYF
- TRBJ2-1 - TRBV9 TGTGCCAGCAGCGTAGGCGGGACCTCCTACAATGAGCAGTTCTTC CASSVGGTSYNEQFF
- TRBJ2-3 TRBD2 TRBV28 TGTGCCAGCAGTACGGCGGGGAGGGGAGATACGCAGTATTTT CASSTAGRGDTQYF
few TRBJ1-4 - TRBV25-1 TGTGCCAGCAGTGAAGGGACGGGTAATGAAAAACTGTTTTTT CASSEGTGNEKLFF
few TRBJ2-7 - TRBV9 TGTGCCAGCAGCGTAGGAGGGACGGCAGGCTACGAGCAGTACTTC CASSVGGTAGYEQYF
- TRBJ2-3 TRBD1 TRBV29-1 TGCAGCGTTGTGGGACAGGACACAGATACGCAGTATTTT CSVVGQDTDTQYF
- TRBJ1-2 - TRBV29-1 TGCAGCGTTGGGCCAGGCAACTATGGCTACACCTTC CSVGPGNYGYTF
few TRBJ1-1 TRBD1 TRBV7-2 TGTGCCAGCAGCTTAGTGGGTGTATCGGGACAGGGCGCTTTCTTT CASSLVGVSGQGAFF
few TRBJ1-1 - TRBV7-3 TGTGCCAGCAGGGGACAACCGAACACTGAAGCTTTCTTT CASRGQPNTEAFF
few TRBJ2-3 TRBD2 TRBV6-6 TGTGCCAGCAGTCCTCTAGCGGGAGTAGACGTAGATACGCAGTATTTT CASSPLAGVDVDTQYF
few TRBJ1-1 - TRBV7-9 TGTGCCGGCCTCAGGGTGGTGGAGACTGAAGCTTTCTTT CAGLRVVETEAFF
- TRBJ2-5 - TRBV7-8 TGTGCCAGCAGCCCGGACCCCTCGCATCAGTACTTC CASSPDPSHQYF
few TRBJ2-5 - TRBV7-3 TGTGCCAGCAGCTTAACGATCGGATCGGGAGAGACCCAGTACTTC CASSLTIGSGETQYF
- TRBJ2-3 TRBD1 TRBV7-9 TGTGCCAGCAGCCGGACAGGGAATTTTGCAGATACGCAGTATTTT CASSRTGNFADTQYF
few TRBJ1-4 - TRBV29-1 TGCAGCGTCGCCGGGGGGGCTCGCGGAAATGAAAAACTGTTTTTT CSVAGGARGNEKLFF
- TRBJ1-2 - TRBV7-2 TGTGCCAGCAGCTTAGCGGGCAGGGGCCACTATGGCTACACCTTC CASSLAGRGHYGYTF
few TRBJ2-7 TRBD1 TRBV30 TGTGCCTGGAGTATATCCGGGACAGGGGGCGAGCAGTACTTC CAWSISGTGGEQYF
once TRBJ2-1 TRBD1 TRBV5-1 TGCGCCAGCAGCTGGGGTGGGACAGGGTTTAATGAGCAGTTCTTC CASSWGGTGFNEQFF
- TRBJ2-1 - TRBV2 TGTGCCAGCAGTGAACGCAACTCCTACAATGAGCAGTTCTTC CASSERNSYNEQFF
few TRBJ2-6 - TRBV30 TGTGCCCGCAGTGTCTCCTCTGGGGCCAACGTCCTGACTTTC CARSVSSGANVLTF
- TRBJ2-4 - TRBV4-1 TGCGCCAGCAGCCAAGGTCAGAGTCCACAGTACTTC CASSQGQSPQYF
few TRBJ2-3 - TRBV7-3 TGTGCCAGCAGCTCCCCAGGGAGCACAGATACGCAGTATTTT CASSSPGSTDTQYF
- TRBJ1-1 - TRBV7-2 TGTGCCAGCAGCTTAATCCCAGGGGCCATGAACACTGAAGCTTTCTTT CASSLIPGAMNTEAFF